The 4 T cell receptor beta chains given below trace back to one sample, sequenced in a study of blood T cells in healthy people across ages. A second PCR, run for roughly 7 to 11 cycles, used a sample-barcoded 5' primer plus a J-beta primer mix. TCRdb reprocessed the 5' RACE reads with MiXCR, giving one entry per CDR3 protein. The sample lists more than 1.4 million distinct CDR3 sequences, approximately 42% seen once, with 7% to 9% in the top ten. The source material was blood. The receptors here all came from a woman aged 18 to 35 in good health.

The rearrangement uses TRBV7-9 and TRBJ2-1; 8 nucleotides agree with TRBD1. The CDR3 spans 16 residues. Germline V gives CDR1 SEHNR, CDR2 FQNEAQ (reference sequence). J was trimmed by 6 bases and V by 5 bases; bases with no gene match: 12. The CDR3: CASSANWGQAINEQFF. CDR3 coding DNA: TGTGCCAGCAGCGCAAACTGGGGACAGGCGATCAATGAGCAGTTCTTC.

CDR3 in DNA: TGTGCCAGCAGCTTCGGTAAGACAGTCGGTGACGAGCAGTACTTC. The encoded protein is CASSFGKTVGDEQYF. V gene TRBV7-9 combines with J gene TRBJ2-7, with TRBD1 as a possible D gene (5 bases). Trimming removed 3 bases at V and 5 bases at J, with 17 bases between. The CDR3 runs 15 residues. CDR1 SEHNR and CDR2 FQNEAQ come from the germline V gene (reference sequence).

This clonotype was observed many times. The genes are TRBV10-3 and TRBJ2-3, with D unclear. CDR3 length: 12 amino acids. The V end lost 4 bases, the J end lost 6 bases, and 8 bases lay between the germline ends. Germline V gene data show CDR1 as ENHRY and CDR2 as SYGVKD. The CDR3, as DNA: TGTGCCATCAGTGCTCTCGGGGATACGCAGTATTTT. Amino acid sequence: CAISALGDTQYF.

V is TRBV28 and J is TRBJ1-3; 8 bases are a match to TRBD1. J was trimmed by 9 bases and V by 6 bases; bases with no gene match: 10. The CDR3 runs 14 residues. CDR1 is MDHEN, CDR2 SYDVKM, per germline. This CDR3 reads CASSSPGQARTIYF. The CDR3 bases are TGTGCCAGCAGCTCCCCGGGACAGGCGCGCACCATATATTTT. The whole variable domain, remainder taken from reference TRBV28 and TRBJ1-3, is DVKVTQSSRYLVKRTGEKVFLECVQDMDHENMFWYRQDPGLGLRLIYFSYDVKMKEKGDIPEGYSVSREKKERFSLILESASTNQTSMYLCASSSPGQARTIYFGEGSWLTVV.